This T cell receptor beta chain was sequenced during a study of graft-versus-host responses after intestinal transplantation. Study-level information: Transplants were multivisceral, liver-intestinal, or isolated intestinal. Study findings and constraints: Researchers found peak circulating GvH clone levels linked to early post-transplant HvG declines. GvH clonotypes were identified within recipient marrow, with a subset emerging first in ileum or blood. Allografts of patients with graft-donor T cell macrochimerism showed high graft-versus-host to host-versus-graft clone ratios.

The CDR3 spans 14 residues. Per germline, CDR1 ENHRY and CDR2 SYGVKD. About this clone itself: The antigen is undetermined.

Libraries were prepared by immunoSEQ multiplex PCR; TCRdb keeps only in-frame clonotypes and omits some of them. The sample carries 99,000 or so clones, roughly 84% recorded once. This chain links TRBV10-3 with TRBJ2-5, with TRBD1 matching 9 bases. The J call may be incorrect, as the DNA end agrees better with TRBJ2-7. The starting material was unstimulated CD4+ T cells sorted from spleen or lymph node cells, obtained before intestinal transplant. The sequence came from a human donor who received an intestinal transplant. The CDR3 spells CATTGDRERSEQYF. Here the CDR3 DNA reads TGTGCCACAACTGGGGACAGGGAACGCTCCGAGCAGTACTTC.